Each of the 5 T cell receptor beta chains below was sequenced from the same sample in a study of cytomegalovirus exposure and HLA in healthy donors. 13 Jbeta primers and 60 Vbeta primers were used for the PCR. TCRdb's copy holds only in-frame clones and misses some; the assay was immunoSEQ multiplex PCR. The sample records 130,000 or so clones, about 81% being singletons. Sequencing was performed on PBMCs. These receptor sequences come from a woman in her fifties or sixties in good health and CMV-seropositive.

The rearrangement joins TRBV2 to TRBJ1-5; 9 nucleotides agree with TRBD1. Germline CDR1 is SNHLY and CDR2 is FYNNEI. The junction had 8 bases not matched to a gene; V was cut back by 6 bases and J by 5 bases. This CDR3 region has 15 residues. CDR3 coding DNA: TGTGCCAGCAGAGGGGACAGGGTTGGGGATCAGCCCCAGCATTTT. Its protein product is CASRGDRVGDQPQHF.

This clone has just a few counts. The chain links TRBV6-5 to TRBJ2-5; no firm D call. Germline V gene data show CDR1 as MNHEY and CDR2 as SVGAGI. Between the trimmed V and J ends, which lost 0 bases and 1 base, there was a span of 6 bases. The CDR3 extends over 14 amino acids. The CDR3 nucleotides are TGTGCCAGCAGTTACTCGAGAAGCCAAGAGACCCAGTACTTC. Protein sequence: CASSYSRSQETQYF.

The chain has TRBV4-1 and TRBJ1-2, with TRBD1 matching over 8 bases. In germline, CDR1 is MGHRA, CDR2 YSYEKL. V lost 1 base to trimming and J lost 6 bases; unmatched junction nucleotides: 13. The CDR3 sequence is 17 residues long. The CDR3 region has the DNA TGCGCCAGCAGCCAAGCCGGGACAGGTCAAAGTCGGGATGGCTACACCTTC. Its translation: CASSQAGTGQSRDGYTF.

J is TRBJ2-3 and V is TRBV4-1; 14 bases agree with TRBD2. CDR1 and CDR2 (germline): MGHRA, YSYEKL. CDR3 length: 17 amino acids. V trimming: 3 bases; J trimming: 2 bases; junction bases outside the gene matches: 4. The CDR3 nucleotides are TGCGCCAGCAGCCAGCCGGGACTAGCGGGAGTCACAGATACGCAGTATTTT. This gives the protein CASSQPGLAGVTDTQYF.

About this clone: Distinct nucleotide sequences in the sample also encode this CDR3. The chain uses TRBV18 and TRBJ2-4; 12 bases match TRBD1. CDR1 and CDR2 from the germline V gene are KGHSH and LQKENI. CDR3 size: 15 residues. The V and J ends lost 2 bases and 9 bases, in that order; junction bases with no gene match: 5. This chain's CDR3 is CASSPSGTGGSIQYF. The CDR3 DNA is TGTGCCAGCTCACCATCCGGGACAGGGGGCTCCATTCAGTACTTC.